This T cell receptor beta chain emerged from a study of blood T cell repertoires in COVID-19. About the study: Samples taken during acute and convalescent COVID-19 were collected in the United States, Italy and Spain. Sample material is recorded as cDNA or gDNA derived from T cells, B-cell-depleted T cells, or PBMCs.

In the source study's methods: Amplified reference gene primers provided the basis for estimating nucleated cell counts. Sequencing used immunoSEQ multiplex PCR; TCRdb keeps in-frame clones, though not all of them. The V and J calls and clone size come from that table; D and trimming were worked out from the DNA. The table has about 150,000 clones, over 75% seen once. This clone was counted a few times. Trimming pared 4 bases from V and 0 bases from J, leaving 19 bases between. This CDR3 contains 18 residues. Germline lookup yields CDR1 LGHNA and CDR2 YNFKEQ. V and J are TRBV4-2 and TRBJ1-3; D gene uncertain. The receptor was isolated from a woman in her thirties or forties with acute or convalescent COVID-19. The specimen sequenced was peripheral blood. For the CDR3, the DNA is TGTGCCAGCAGCCCAAGTTCTGACATGAGATACTCTGGAAACACCATATATTTT. It encodes CASSPSSDMRYSGNTIYF.